A selection of T cell receptor beta chains follows, all from one sample in a study of cytomegalovirus exposure and HLA in healthy donors. Assay: immunoSEQ multiplex PCR; the TCRdb copy retains only in-frame clones and omits some. The repertoire consists of some 200,000 clones, with roughly 80% occurring once and the leading ten covering roughly 1.5%. The sample taken for sequencing was PBMCs. The receptor source for this set is a woman aged 18-29 years in good health and CMV-seronegative. Each CDR3 is given without its conserved first and last residue.

>TRBJ2-1|TRBV25-1
ASSDRGLAGEHQF
>TRBJ2-5|TRBV6-6
ASTTGTQNQETQY
>TRBJ1-5|TRBV19
ASSRKTGSSNQPQH
>TRBJ2-1|TRBV7-9
ASSFTGQGINEQF
>TRBJ2-3|TRBV11-3
ASSSYQGAYTDTQY
>TRBJ2-3|TRBV9
ASGGGEGRTDTQY
>TRBJ2-3|TRBV4-3
ASSQDPSGLSTDTQY
>TRBJ1-1|TRBV10-2
ASSEPRDGGTEAF
>TRBJ2-2|TRBV5-1
ASSRSGTGSTTGELF
>TRBJ2-1|TRBV2
ASSGLAGHSYNEQF
>TRBJ1-1|TRBV27
ASSFSRQGGEAF
>TRBJ2-1|TRBV2
ASMGGYSSYNEQF
>TRBJ1-5|TRBV30
AWSKGTYNQPQH
>TRBJ2-7|TRBV30
AWILADRADKQY
>TRBJ2-2|TRBV6-1
ASSEYTGAGELF
>TRBJ2-3|TRBV5-1
ASSLGFLAGIGTDTQY
>TRBJ2-1|TRBV9
ASSAPLGGNEQF
>TRBJ2-3|TRBV9
ASSVDSYSTDTQY
>TRBJ1-1|TRBV19
ASTKGQITEAF
>TRBJ2-7|TRBV27
ASSFFQGAYEQY
>TRBJ2-5|TRBV19
ASKTGVRETQY
>TRBJ2-7|TRBV7-9
ASSLGAQREGGEQY
>TRBJ2-1|TRBV5-4
ASSLGLTLEQF
>TRBJ1-2|TRBV27
ASSKRGQGHYGYT
>TRBJ1-4|TRBV7-9
ASSFGSGTGSEKLF
>TRBJ2-1|TRBV5-4
ASSLEVQDYNEQF
>TRBJ2-3|TRBV4-3
ASSPPAVVAGASSDTQY
>TRBJ1-4|TRBV6-5
ASSYGGGGEKLF
>TRBJ2-1|TRBV5-1
ASRRGSNEQF
>TRBJ1-5|TRBV2
ASSEFLNQPQH
>TRBJ1-1|TRBV14
ASNRQGNTEAF
>TRBJ1-5|TRBV10-3
AISDSTGVSNQPQH
>TRBJ2-1|TRBV5-8
ASSLVADNEQF
>TRBJ1-3|TRBV10-1
ASSEHSSGNTIY
>TRBJ1-1|TRBV9
ASSLSPRDTEAF
>TRBJ1-2|TRBV30
AWRAQGGYGYT
>TRBJ2-5|TRBV27
ASSLGLVRDQETQY
>TRBJ2-1|TRBV7-2
ASSTTIAGGYNEQF
>TRBJ2-1|TRBV11-2
ASSLGQGSAYNEQF
>TRBJ1-4|TRBV19
ASRTGDFNEKLF
>TRBJ1-1|TRBV2
ASRIQGQFHTEAF
>TRBJ2-2|TRBV2
ASRPRWTGITGELF
>TRBJ2-7|TRBV30
ARKPRGAYEQY
>TRBJ2-3|TRBV4-2
ASSQDPQTTSGRAWADTQY
>TRBJ2-2|TRBV19
ASKKLAANTGELF
>TRBJ1-1|TRBV5-6
ASSPKRGRGIMNTEAF
>TRBJ2-7|TRBV12-2
ASRPGLGVVYEQY
>TRBJ2-7|TRBV18
ASSPSSRSLIYEQY
>TRBJ2-1|TRBV10-1
ASRLGQANCPYNEQF
>TRBJ2-4|TRBV7-9
ASSLIMGLAKNIQY
>TRBJ1-1|TRBV6-6
AGQSLGTEAF
>TRBJ2-1|TRBV5-1
ASSRGLAGESYNEQF
>TRBJ2-5|TRBV19
ASSPGQGTQETQY
>TRBJ2-7|TRBV6-5
ASRTGIRQY
>TRBJ1-1|TRBV7-9
ASSRTDNTEAF
>TRBJ2-7|TRBV6-5
ASSYATGGYEQY
>TRBJ1-3|TRBV10-3
AISETGGRGNTIY
>TRBJ1-4|TRBV28
ASNSGPGEKLF
>TRBJ2-3|TRBV11-3
ASSFTRFDHPVGDTQY
>TRBJ2-1|TRBV7-9
ASSIQGASYNEQF